The 24 T cell receptor beta chains below come from one sample, sequenced in a study of blood T cell repertoires in COVID-19. Profiling relied on immunoSEQ multiplex PCR, and the TCRdb table lists in-frame clones only, not all of them. Seen here are about 230,000 clones, about nine tenths observed once, and the top ten hold approximately 2.6%. Sequenced material: peripheral blood. These receptors all stem from a woman in her sixties with acute or convalescent COVID-19.

The chain joins TRBV3-1 (or the pseudogene TRBV3-2) to TRBJ2-1; perhaps TRBD2 as D (6 bases). CDR3 length: 17 residues. The V and J ends lost 0 bases and 2 bases respectively, with 14 bases between them. Looked up from germline, CDR1 is LGHDT and CDR2 is YNNKEL (reference sequence). Here the CDR3 DNA reads TGTGCCAGCAGCCAAGACCCAAGCGGGTTGACCTACAATGAGCAGTTCTTC. Amino acids: CASSQDPSGLTYNEQFF.

This clone was found once. The V gene is TRBV7-9, the J gene TRBJ2-3; TRBD2 is a possible D gene (6 bases). V dropped 3 bases and J dropped 2 bases, with 12 bases sitting between them. The V gene's germline CDR1 is SEHNR and CDR2 FQNEAQ (reference sequence). The CDR3 extends over 15 amino acids. The CDR3 loop is CASSFGLAYTDTQYF. The CDR3, as DNA: TGTGCCAGCAGCTTCGGGCTAGCGTACACAGATACGCAGTATTTT.

The chain couples TRBV9 to TRBJ2-2, with D hard to call. The germline V gene encodes CDR1 SGDLS and CDR2 YYNGEE. This CDR3 comprises 12 residues. V was shortened by 4 bases and J by 6 bases, with 7 bases between the two germline ends. The CDR3 bases are TGTGCCAGCAGCCCAGATGCCGGGGAGCTGTTTTTT. This codes for CASSPDAGELFF.

This chain connects TRBV19 to TRBJ1-1, with 9 bases that match TRBD1. V lost 5 bases and J lost 6; bases outside the gene matches: 13. The length of the CDR3 is 16 residues. The V gene's germline CDR1 is LNHDA and CDR2 SQIVND (reference sequence). The CDR3 DNA reads TGTGCCAGTAGTGGAATCCTTGGACAGGGGAGGTCTGAAGCTTTCTTT. This codes for CASSGILGQGRSEAFF.

The chain joins TRBV4-2 to TRBJ2-3, with TRBD2 as a possible D gene (6 bases). This CDR3 spans 17 amino acids. Between the trimmed V and J ends, which lost 1 base and 6 bases, there was a span of 20 bases. Germline V gene data show CDR1 as LGHNA and CDR2 as YNFKEQ. The CDR3 loop reads CASSQGRGGSPRDTQYF. The CDR3 bases are TGTGCCAGCAGCCAAGGACGTGGGGGGAGCCCCAGGGATACGCAGTATTTT.

This rearrangement joins TRBV29-1 to TRBJ2-3; the match to TRBD2 covers 11 bases. The CDR3 has 18 amino acids. Germline-derived CDR1 and CDR2 are SQVTM and ANQGSEA. The V and J ends lost 8 bases and 0 bases, in that order; junction bases with no gene match: 16. CDR3 loop: CSTKGGLAGGPSTDTQYF. CDR3 coding DNA: TGCAGCACTAAAGGGGGGCTAGCGGGAGGACCGAGCACAGATACGCAGTATTTT.

The rearrangement joins TRBV10-3 to TRBJ1-5, with 8 positions matching TRBD1. The J segment lost 4 bases and the V segment lost 4 bases, leaving 3 bases of the junction unmatched. CDR3 length equals 14 residues. Germline CDR1 and CDR2: ENHRY and SYGVKD. CDR3 nucleotides: TGTGCCATCAGTGGGACAGGGAGAAATCAGCCCCAGCATTTT. It yields the protein CAISGTGRNQPQHF.

The rearrangement uses TRBV1 and TRBJ1-1; the DNA was not compared with TRBD1, the D call given in the table. TRBV1 is a pseudogene. The CDR3 has 14 amino acids. The CDR3: CTSRGQGMDTEAFF. The DNA of the CDR3 is TGCACCAGCAGGGGACAGGGGATGGACACTGAAGCTTTCTTT.

The gene calls are TRBV7-2 and TRBJ1-2, with 10 positions matching TRBD1. The CDR3 sequence is 15 residues long. Per germline, CDR1 SGHTA and CDR2 FQGNSA. Trimming removed 1 base from V and 6 bases from J; junction bases left unmatched: 5. CDR3 protein: CASSLGTGGKDGYTF. The CDR3 nucleotides are TGTGCCAGCAGCTTAGGGACAGGGGGTAAGGATGGCTACACCTTC.

V usage is TRBV6-2 or TRBV6-3 and J usage is TRBJ1-5; D is possibly TRBD1 (6 bases). V was pared by 4 bases and J by 6 bases, with 16 bases between. The germline CDR1 and CDR2 sequences are MNHEY and SVGEGT. This CDR3 has 15 amino acids. The CDR3 is CASSFAGGPGQPQHF. The CDR3 DNA reads as TGTGCCAGCAGTTTCGCCGGGGGGCCGGGTCAGCCCCAGCATTTT.

The chain has TRBV1 and TRBJ2-7; the D segment call TRBD1 is taken from the table without a DNA check. TRBV1 is deemed a pseudogene. The CDR3 loop spans 17 amino acids. The DNA of the CDR3 is TGCACCAGCAGCCAGCTTCAAACAGGGTTGATCACCTACGAGCAGTACTTC. The encoded protein is CTSSQLQTGLITYEQYF.

This rearrangement joins TRBV6-1 to TRBJ2-1; 7 bases match TRBD1. The junction had 18 bases not matched to a gene; V was cut back by 1 base and J by 6 bases. Germline CDR1 and CDR2: MNHNS and SASEGT. The CDR3 has 19 residues. Here the CDR3 reads CASSEVGPTTGVWVNEQFF. The CDR3 nucleotides are TGTGCCAGCAGTGAAGTTGGCCCGACCACAGGGGTTTGGGTCAATGAGCAGTTCTTC.

The chain recombines TRBV3-1 (or the pseudogene TRBV3-2) with TRBJ1-4; TRBD1 might be the D (5 bases). The CDR3 has 22 amino acids. Trimming left V 0 bases short and J 0 bases short, with 26 bases between. Germline V gene sequence: CDR1 LGHDT, CDR2 YNNKEL (reference sequence). CDR3 sequence reads: CASSQDQCGRQGKSATNEKLFF. The CDR3 nucleotides read TGTGCCAGCAGCCAAGATCAATGCGGAAGGCAGGGAAAATCTGCAACTAATGAAAAACTGTTTTTT.

The genes are TRBV5-1 and TRBJ1-2, with TRBD1 identical over 9 bases. V trimming: 3 bases; J trimming: 4 bases; junction bases outside the gene matches: 7. CDR3 length: 15 residues. CDR1 and CDR2 (germline): SGHRS, YFSETQ. The CDR3 loop reads CASSSGQGSFYGYTF. The CDR3 DNA sequence: TGCGCCAGCAGCTCGGGACAGGGCTCTTTCTATGGCTACACCTTC.

The V and J genes are TRBV24-1 and TRBJ2-3; 7 bases map to TRBD2. V lost 0 bases, J lost 5 bases, and 4 bases stayed unmatched. This CDR3 is 15 amino acids long. CDR1 KGHDR and CDR2 SFDVKD come from the germline V gene. For the CDR3, the DNA is TGTGCCACCAGTGATTTGCGCGGGAGCCTAGATACGCAGTATTTT. This codes for CATSDLRGSLDTQYF.

CDR3 loop: CASSQDITGEINYGYTF. DNA for the CDR3: TGTGCCAGCAGCCAAGATATTACAGGGGAGATTAACTATGGCTACACCTTC. The chain links TRBV3-1 (or the pseudogene TRBV3-2) to TRBJ1-2, with 7 positions matching TRBD1. Trimming cost V 0 bases and J 1 base; bases outside gene matches: 8. This CDR3 contains 17 residues. CDR1 is LGHDT and CDR2 is YNNKEL in the germline V gene (reference sequence).

This chain uses TRBV5-6 with TRBJ1-5; 12 bases line up with TRBD1. Trimming removed 2 bases from V and 10 bases from J; junction bases left unmatched: 10. The V gene's germline CDR1 is SGHDT and CDR2 YYEEEE. This CDR3 contains 16 residues. CDR3 amino acids: CASSFNPGTGGGPQHF. Here the CDR3 DNA reads TGTGCCAGCAGCTTCAATCCCGGGACAGGGGGCGGTCCCCAGCATTTT.

The chain has TRBV30 and TRBJ2-1; 8 positions match TRBD1. The germline CDR1 and CDR2 sequences are GTSNPN and SVGIG (reference sequence). The CDR3 sequence is 12 residues long. The J segment lost 3 bases and the V segment lost 8 bases, leaving 3 bases of the junction unmatched. The CDR3 nucleotides are TGTGCCCTAGGACAGGGCTACAATGAGCAGTTCTTC. Protein sequence: CALGQGYNEQFF. Complete variable domain (other parts from reference TRBV30 and TRBJ2-1): SQTIHQWPATLVQPVGSPLSLECTVEGTSNPNLYWYRQAAGRGLQLLFYSVGIGQISSEVPQNLSASRPQDRQFILSSKKLLLSDSGFYLCALGQGYNEQFFGPGTRLTVL.

The chain employs TRBV5-1 and TRBJ2-3; perhaps TRBD1 as D (6 bases). Germline V CDR1 and CDR2: SGHRS, YFSETQ. V was shortened by 0 bases and J by 6 bases, with 14 bases between the two germline ends. The length of the CDR3 is 15 residues. The CDR3 region has the DNA TGCGCCAGCAGCTTGGCTCCAAAGGGGGTCGATACGCAGTATTTT. It specifies CASSLAPKGVDTQYF.

The CDR3 spells CASSLTQGDYGYTF. DNA of the CDR3: TGCGCCAGCAGCTTGACCCAGGGGGACTATGGCTACACCTTC. The chain employs TRBV5-1 and TRBJ1-2; TRBD1 matches at 7 bases. The CDR3 consists of 14 residues. Trimming cost V 1 base and J 3 bases; bases outside gene matches: 3. Germline CDR1 is SGHRS and CDR2 is YFSETQ. The whole variable domain, remainder taken from reference TRBV5-1 and TRBJ1-2, is KAGVTQTPRYLIKTRGQQVTLSCSPISGHRSVSWYQQTPGQGLQFLFEYFSETQRNKGNFPGRFSGRQFSNSRSEMNVSTLELGDSALYLCASSLTQGDYGYTFGSGTRLTVV.

The CDR3, as DNA: TGTGCCAGCAGCGGGCCGGGACAGGAGAATGAAAAACTGTTTTTT. It specifies CASSGPGQENEKLFF. The V gene is TRBV5-4, the J gene TRBJ1-4; 8 bases fit TRBD1. This CDR3 has 15 amino acids. CDR1 and CDR2 from the germline V gene are SGHNT and YYREEE (reference sequence). After removal of 4 bases from V and 5 bases from J, the junction contained 7 bases not matched to a gene.

The chain joins TRBV5-1 to TRBJ1-2; D not certain. Trimming removed 4 bases from V and 1 base from J, with 17 bases in between. In germline, CDR1 is SGHRS, CDR2 YFSETQ. The CDR3 loop spans 16 amino acids. This CDR3 is CASSLLRQEDNYGYTF. The CDR3 DNA reads as TGCGCCAGCAGCCTCCTCCGGCAGGAGGATAACTATGGCTACACCTTC.

The genes are TRBV3-1 (or the pseudogene TRBV3-2) and TRBJ2-3; the match to TRBD2 covers 15 bases. Losses at the gene ends were 4 bases for V and 3 bases for J; bases not matched to a gene: 2. Germline CDR1 LGHDT, CDR2 YNNKEL (reference sequence). CDR3 length: 16 residues. The CDR3 sequence is CASSRGLAGGTDTQYF. The CDR3 DNA sequence: TGTGCCAGCAGCCGGGGACTAGCGGGAGGAACAGATACGCAGTATTTT.

The chain employs TRBV3-1 (or the pseudogene TRBV3-2) and TRBJ2-3; 11 bases match TRBD2. J was trimmed by 9 bases and V by 2 bases; bases with no gene match: 13. Germline V gene sequence: CDR1 LGHDT, CDR2 YNNKEL (reference sequence). The CDR3 runs 17 residues. The CDR3 region has the DNA TGTGCCAGCAGCCAAATGGCGTTTAGCGGGGGGGCCCCAACGCAGTATTTT. Its protein is CASSQMAFSGGAPTQYF.